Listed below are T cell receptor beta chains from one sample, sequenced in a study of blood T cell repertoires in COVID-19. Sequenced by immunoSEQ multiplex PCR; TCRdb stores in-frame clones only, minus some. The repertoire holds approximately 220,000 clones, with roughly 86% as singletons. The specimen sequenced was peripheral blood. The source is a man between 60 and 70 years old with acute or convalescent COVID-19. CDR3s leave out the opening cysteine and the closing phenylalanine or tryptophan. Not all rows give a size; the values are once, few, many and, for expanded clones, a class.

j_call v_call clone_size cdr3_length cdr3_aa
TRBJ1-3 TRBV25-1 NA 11 ASSGGAGNTIY
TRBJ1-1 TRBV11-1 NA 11 ASSFPPGRVAF
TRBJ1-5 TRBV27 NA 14 ASSLYGQGAYQPQH
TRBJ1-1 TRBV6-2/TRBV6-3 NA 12 ASSRQGGNTEAF
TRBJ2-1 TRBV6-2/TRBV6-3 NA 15 ASSYSSLAVSYNEQF
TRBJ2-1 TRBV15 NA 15 ATSSPRGGLTYNEQF
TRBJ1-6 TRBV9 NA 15 ASSVDPRQGGNSPLH
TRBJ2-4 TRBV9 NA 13 ASSARQGPKNIQY
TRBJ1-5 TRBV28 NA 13 ASSLAWGGNQPQH
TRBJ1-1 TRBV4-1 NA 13 ASSRTGERNTEAF
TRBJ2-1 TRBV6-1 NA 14 ASSAGLAGNDNEQF
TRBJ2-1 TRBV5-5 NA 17 ASSPTLAGGPIPYNEQF
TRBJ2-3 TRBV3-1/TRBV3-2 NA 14 ASSQDSSARTDTQY
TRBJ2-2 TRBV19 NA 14 ASSMVPGSNTGELF
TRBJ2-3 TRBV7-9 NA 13 ASSSDGTNTDTQY
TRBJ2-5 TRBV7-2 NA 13 ASSLGGQGRVTQY
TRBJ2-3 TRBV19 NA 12 ASSKTGAGDTQY
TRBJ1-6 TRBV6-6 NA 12 ASSGTAYNSPLH
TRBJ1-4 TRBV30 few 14 AWSGTGKGLSRKLF
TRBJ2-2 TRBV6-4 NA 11 ASRKTGTGELF
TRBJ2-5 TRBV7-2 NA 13 ASSLVTGLQETQY
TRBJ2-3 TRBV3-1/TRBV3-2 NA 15 ASSPRPGGLRTDTQY
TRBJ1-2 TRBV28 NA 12 ASSPDYRVYGYT
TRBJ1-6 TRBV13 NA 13 ASSLNVRAQPPLH
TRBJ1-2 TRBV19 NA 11 ASSITDNYGYT
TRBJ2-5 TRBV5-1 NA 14 ASSLGPGRTGETQY
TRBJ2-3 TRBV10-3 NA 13 ATGHGLASTDTQY
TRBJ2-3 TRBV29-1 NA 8 SVRGDTQY
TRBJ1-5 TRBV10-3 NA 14 AISESDRGTYQPQH
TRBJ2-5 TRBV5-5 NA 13 ASSPAGYARETQY
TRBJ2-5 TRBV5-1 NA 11 ASSLGPQETQY
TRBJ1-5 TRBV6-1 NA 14 ASSDWADRGNQPQH
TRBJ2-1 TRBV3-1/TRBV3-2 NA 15 ASSQDSSPWGRNEQF
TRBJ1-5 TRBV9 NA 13 ASSVGGGRNQPQH
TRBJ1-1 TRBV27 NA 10 ASGYRGTEAF
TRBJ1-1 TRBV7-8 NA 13 ASSIDRGMNTEAF
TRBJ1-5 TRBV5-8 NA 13 AGRPGGNSNQPQH
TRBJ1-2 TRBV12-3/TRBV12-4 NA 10 ASSSTRSGYT
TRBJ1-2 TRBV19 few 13 ASSIRRESNYGYT
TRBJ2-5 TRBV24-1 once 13 ATSDPSGGEETQY
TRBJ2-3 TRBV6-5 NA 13 ASSPSGGSGDTQY
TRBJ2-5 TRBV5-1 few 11 ASSSPPTTTQY
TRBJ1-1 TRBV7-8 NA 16 ASSLVGTGASSGTEAF
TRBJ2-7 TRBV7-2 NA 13 ASSLMGQGRNEQY
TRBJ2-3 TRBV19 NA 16 ASSILETTGGPTDTQY
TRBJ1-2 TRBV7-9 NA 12 ASSPRTGTYGYT
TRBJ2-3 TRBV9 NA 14 ASSVTSGGMTDTQY
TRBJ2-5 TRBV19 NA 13 ASSMAGGYQETQY
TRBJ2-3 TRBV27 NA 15 ASSPNPSGSITDTQY
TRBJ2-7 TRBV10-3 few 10 ATTGSSYEQY
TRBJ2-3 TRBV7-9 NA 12 ASSIRERTDTQY
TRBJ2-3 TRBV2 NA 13 ASTGTSGGLGTQY
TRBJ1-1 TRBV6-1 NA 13 ASSDRQVGDTEAF
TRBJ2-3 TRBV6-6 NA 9 ASERTDTQY